This entry lists 5 T cell receptor beta chains sequenced from one sample in a study of metastatic and nonmetastatic thyroid tumors. Patients were all untreated before their thyroid surgery. TCRdb re-clonotyped the PCR reads through MiXCR. The data hold just under 20,000 clones, with 35% to 40% observed a single time. Sequencing input: tumor tissue. Every receptor here comes from a female donor with papillary thyroid cancer or a benign thyroid nodule (not recorded which). Some clones in this sample may be carry-over from other donors' samples.

DNA of the CDR3: TGTGCCAGTGAAAATACCGGGACTTCGAACTACGAGCAGTACTTC. As protein: CASENTGTSNYEQYF. This chain uses TRBV12-3 or TRBV12-4 with TRBJ2-7, with D possibly TRBD2 on 6 matching bases. The CDR3 covers 15 residues. With 9 bases removed from V and 3 bases from J, the gap between germline ends came to 21 bases.

The J gene is TRBJ2-3, the V gene TRBV28; 9 bases are a match to TRBD1. V shed 4 bases and J 1 base; nucleotides not matched to a gene: 6. Germline V gene data show CDR1 as MDHEN and CDR2 as SYDVKM. This CDR3 has 16 residues. As DNA, the CDR3 is TGTGCCAGCAGTTCTACCGGGACAGGGCGCACAGATACGCAGTATTTT. It specifies CASSSTGTGRTDTQYF.

V and J are TRBV2 and TRBJ1-6, with D perhaps matching TRBD1 (5 bases). Germline-derived CDR1 and CDR2 are SNHLY and FYNNEI. The CDR3 loop spans 12 amino acids. Trimming shortened V by 6 bases and J by 14 bases, and 14 bases separated the two germline ends. CDR3 in amino acids: CASSLGLPALHF. The CDR3 coding sequence is TGTGCCAGCAGCCTGGGACTCCCGGCCCTCCACTTT.

This sequence joins TRBV20-1 and TRBJ2-7; possible D gene TRBD2, 5 bases. CDR3 length: 14 amino acids. Trimming cost V 3 bases and J 5 bases, with 17 bases left between them. CDR1 and CDR2 from the germline V gene are DFQATT and SNEGSKA (reference sequence). CDR3 sequence (DNA): TGCAGTGCTAGGGCGTTTGGGAGCCTAAACGAGCAGTACTTC. Residues: CSARAFGSLNEQYF.

The V gene is TRBV20-1, the J gene TRBJ2-5, with D possibly TRBD2 on 5 matching bases. Germline CDR1 DFQATT, CDR2 SNEGSKA (reference sequence). The CDR3 consists of 17 residues. The V end lost 3 bases, the J end lost 0 bases, and 20 bases lay between the germline ends. CDR3 protein: CSASPRGVLGYQETQYF. The DNA of the CDR3 is TGCAGTGCTAGCCCCCGGGGTGTACTGGGGTACCAAGAGACCCAGTACTTC.